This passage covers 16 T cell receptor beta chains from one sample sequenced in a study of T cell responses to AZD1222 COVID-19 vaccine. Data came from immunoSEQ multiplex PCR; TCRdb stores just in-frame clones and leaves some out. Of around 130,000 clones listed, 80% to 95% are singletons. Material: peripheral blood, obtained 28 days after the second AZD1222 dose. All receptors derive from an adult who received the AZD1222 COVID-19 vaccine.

The CDR3 DNA reads TGTGCCAGTAGTATCGAGGGTGGTCGTTCACCCCTCCACTTT. This sequence encodes CASSIEGGRSPLHF. The chain carries TRBV19 and TRBJ1-6; D uncertain. This CDR3 region has 14 residues. Per germline, CDR1 LNHDA and CDR2 SQIVND (reference sequence). The V end lost 3 bases, the J end lost 9 bases, and 12 bases lay between the germline ends.

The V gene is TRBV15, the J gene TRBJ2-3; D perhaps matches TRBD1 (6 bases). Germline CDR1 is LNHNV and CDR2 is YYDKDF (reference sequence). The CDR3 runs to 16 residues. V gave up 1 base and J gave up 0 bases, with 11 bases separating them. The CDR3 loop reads CATSRGRGFSTDTQYF. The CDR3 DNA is TGTGCCACCAGCAGAGGCAGGGGATTTAGCACAGATACGCAGTATTTT.

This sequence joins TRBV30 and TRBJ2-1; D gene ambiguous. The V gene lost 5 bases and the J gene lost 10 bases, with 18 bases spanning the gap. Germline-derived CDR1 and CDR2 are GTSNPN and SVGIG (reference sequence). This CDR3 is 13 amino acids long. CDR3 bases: TGTGCCTGGGGTGCTGGGCCCCTTTGGGAGCAGTTCTTC. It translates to CAWGAGPLWEQFF. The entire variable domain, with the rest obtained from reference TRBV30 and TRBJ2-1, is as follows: SQTIHQWPATLVQPVGSPLSLECTVEGTSNPNLYWYRQAAGRGLQLLFYSVGIGQISSEVPQNLSASRPQDRQFILSSKKLLLSDSGFYLCAWGAGPLWEQFFGPGTRLTVL.

CDR3 sequence (DNA): TGTGCCAGCAGTCGACTCAGGACTAGCGGGACATACGAGCAGTACTTC. Amino acids: CASSRLRTSGTYEQYF. This chain joins TRBV28 and TRBJ2-7; 12 nucleotides align to TRBD2. Trimming cost V 5 bases and J 4 bases; bases outside gene matches: 9. Germline loops: CDR1 MDHEN, CDR2 SYDVKM. The CDR3 runs 16 residues.

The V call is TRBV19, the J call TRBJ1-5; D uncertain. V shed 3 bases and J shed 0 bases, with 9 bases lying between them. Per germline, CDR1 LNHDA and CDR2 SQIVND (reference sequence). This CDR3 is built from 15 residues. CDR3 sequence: CASSIGSVSNQPQHF. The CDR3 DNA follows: TGTGCCAGTAGTATCGGCAGCGTTAGCAATCAGCCCCAGCATTTT.

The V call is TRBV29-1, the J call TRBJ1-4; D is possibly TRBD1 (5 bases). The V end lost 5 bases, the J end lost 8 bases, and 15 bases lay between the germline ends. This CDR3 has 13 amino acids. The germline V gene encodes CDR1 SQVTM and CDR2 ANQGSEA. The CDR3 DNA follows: TGCAGCGTTTATCTTCAGGGTAGCGAAAAACTGTTTTTT. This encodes CSVYLQGSEKLFF.

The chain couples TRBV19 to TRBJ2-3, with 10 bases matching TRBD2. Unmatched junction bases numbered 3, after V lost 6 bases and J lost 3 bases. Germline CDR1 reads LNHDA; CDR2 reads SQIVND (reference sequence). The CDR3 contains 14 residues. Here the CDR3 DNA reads TGTGCCAGTAGCCTACTAGCGGGGACAGATACGCAGTATTTT. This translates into CASSLLAGTDTQYF.

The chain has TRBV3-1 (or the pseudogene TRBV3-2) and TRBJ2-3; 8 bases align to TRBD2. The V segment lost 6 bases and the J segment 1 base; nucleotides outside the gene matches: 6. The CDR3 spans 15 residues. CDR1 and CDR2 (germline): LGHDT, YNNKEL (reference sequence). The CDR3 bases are TGTGCCAGCAGGGAACTTAGCGGGGGCACAGATACGCAGTATTTT. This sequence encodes CASRELSGGTDTQYF.

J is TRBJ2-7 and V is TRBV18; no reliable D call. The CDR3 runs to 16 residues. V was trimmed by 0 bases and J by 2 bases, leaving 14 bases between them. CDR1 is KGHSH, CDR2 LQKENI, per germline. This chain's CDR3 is CASSPPSSLGPYEQYF. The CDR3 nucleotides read TGTGCCAGCTCACCACCGTCCTCGCTAGGGCCCTACGAGCAGTACTTC.

Written as DNA, the CDR3 is TGCAGCGTTGAAGAGGGTCGGCTAGCGGGAGGATGGGAGACCCAGTACTTC. Translation: CSVEEGRLAGGWETQYF. The chain joins TRBV29-1 to TRBJ2-5; 11 bases are shared with TRBD2. CDR1 and CDR2 (germline): SQVTM, ANQGSEA. The J segment lost 5 bases and the V segment lost 0 bases, leaving 11 bases of the junction unmatched. This CDR3 has 17 residues. The entire variable domain, with the rest obtained from reference TRBV29-1 and TRBJ2-5, is as follows: SAVISQKPSRDICQRGTSLTIQCQVDSQVTMMFWYRQQPGQSLTLIATANQGSEATYESGFVIDKFPISRPNLTFSTLTVSNMSPEDSSIYLCSVEEGRLAGGWETQYFGPGTRLLVL.

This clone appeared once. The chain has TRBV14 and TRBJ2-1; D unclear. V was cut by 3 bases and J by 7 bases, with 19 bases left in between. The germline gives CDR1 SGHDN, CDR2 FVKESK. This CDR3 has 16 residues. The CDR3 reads CASSQLIGIGVNEQFF. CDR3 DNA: TGTGCCAGCAGCCAGCTTATAGGGATTGGGGTTAATGAGCAGTTCTTC.

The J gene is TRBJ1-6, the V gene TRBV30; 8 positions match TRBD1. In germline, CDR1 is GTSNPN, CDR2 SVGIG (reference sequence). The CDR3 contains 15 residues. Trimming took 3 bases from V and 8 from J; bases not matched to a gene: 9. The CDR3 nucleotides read TGTGCCTGGAGCCAAGCGACAGGGGAGGATTCACCCCTCCACTTT. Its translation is CAWSQATGEDSPLHF.

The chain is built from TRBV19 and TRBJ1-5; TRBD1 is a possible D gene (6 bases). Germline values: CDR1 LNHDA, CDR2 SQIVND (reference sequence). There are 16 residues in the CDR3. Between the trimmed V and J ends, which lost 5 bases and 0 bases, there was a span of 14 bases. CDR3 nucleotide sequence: TGTGCCAGTAGTGTAACACAGGGTAATAGCAATCAGCCCCAGCATTTT. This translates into CASSVTQGNSNQPQHF.

The chain's CDR3 is CASSSRLNEQYF. The CDR3 DNA reads as TGCGCCAGCAGTAGCAGGCTAAACGAGCAGTACTTC. V and J are TRBV5-1 and TRBJ2-7, with D hard to call. This CDR3 has 12 amino acids. Germline CDR1 SGHRS, CDR2 YFSETQ. V lost 5 bases and J lost 5, with 11 bases in between.

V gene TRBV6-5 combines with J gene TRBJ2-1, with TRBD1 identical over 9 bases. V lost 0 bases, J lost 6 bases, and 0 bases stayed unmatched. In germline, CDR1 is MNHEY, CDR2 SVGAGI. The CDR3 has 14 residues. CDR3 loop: CASSYSGQGNEQFF. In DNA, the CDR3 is TGTGCCAGCAGTTACTCGGGACAGGGCAATGAGCAGTTCTTC.

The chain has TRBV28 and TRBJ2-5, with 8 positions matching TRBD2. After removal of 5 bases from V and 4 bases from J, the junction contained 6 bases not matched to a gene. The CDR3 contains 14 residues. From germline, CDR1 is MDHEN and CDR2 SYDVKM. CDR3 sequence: CASSRAGGRETQYF. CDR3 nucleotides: TGTGCCAGCAGTCGGGCGGGAGGCAGAGAGACCCAGTACTTC.